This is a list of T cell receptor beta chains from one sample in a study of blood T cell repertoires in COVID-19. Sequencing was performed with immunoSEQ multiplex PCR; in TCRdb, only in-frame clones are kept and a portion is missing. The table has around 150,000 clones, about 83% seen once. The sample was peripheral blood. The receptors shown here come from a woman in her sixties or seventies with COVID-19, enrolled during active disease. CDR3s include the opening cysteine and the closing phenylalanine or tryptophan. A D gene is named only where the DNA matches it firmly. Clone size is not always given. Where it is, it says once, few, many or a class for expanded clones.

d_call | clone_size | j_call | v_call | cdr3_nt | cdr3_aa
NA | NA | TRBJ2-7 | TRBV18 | TGTGCCAGCTCACCACGGCAAGCGACCTACGAGCAGTACTTC | CASSPRQATYEQYF
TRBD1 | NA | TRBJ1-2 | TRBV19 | TGTGCCAGTAGTAGGCCGGGACAGGGCCGACCAGGAAGCTATGGCTACACCTTC | CASSRPGQGRPGSYGYTF
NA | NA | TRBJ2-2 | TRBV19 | TGTGCCAGTAGTATATGGGGCAGGGGGAACACCGGGGAGCTGTTTTTT | CASSIWGRGNTGELFF
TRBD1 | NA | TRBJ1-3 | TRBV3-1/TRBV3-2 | TGTGCCAGCAGCCCATCGGACAGGGGTAATGGAAACACCATATATTTT | CASSPSDRGNGNTIYF
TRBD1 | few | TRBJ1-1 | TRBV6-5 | TGTGCCAGCTATCGGACAGGGGCCACTGAAGCTTTCTTT | CASYRTGATEAFF
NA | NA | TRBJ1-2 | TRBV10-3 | TGTGCCATCAGTGAGGCCGGGACATTAGATTATGGCTACACCTTC | CAISEAGTLDYGYTF
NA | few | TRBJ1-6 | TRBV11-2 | TGTGCCAGCAGCCTGGACTCTGGCGGTTCACCCCTCCACTTT | CASSLDSGGSPLHF
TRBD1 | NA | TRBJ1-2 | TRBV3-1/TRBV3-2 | TGTGCCAGCAGCGAAGCAGGAGGGGGCATACGATACTGCTTC | CASSEAGGGIRYCF
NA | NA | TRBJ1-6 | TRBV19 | TGTGCCAGTAGTAATGGGGGGGATTCACCCCTCCACTTT | CASSNGGDSPLHF
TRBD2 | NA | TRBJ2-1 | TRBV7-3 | TGTGCCAGCAGCTTTAGCGGGGGGTCTTACAATGAGCAGTTCTTC | CASSFSGGSYNEQFF